This TCR beta chain was retrieved from a study of blood T cell repertoires in COVID-19. Study-level background: The study drew acute and convalescent COVID-19 samples from the United States, Italy and Spain.

Enrolled during active infection, Seattle patients were then followed longitudinally. The CDR3 covers 13 residues. Germline loops: CDR1 SGHDN, CDR2 FVKESK. The V and J ends lost 2 bases and 8 bases respectively, with 11 bases between them. Original processing methods: It was from reference gene primer amplification that nucleated cell counts were estimated. Assay: immunoSEQ multiplex PCR; the TCRdb copy retains only in-frame clones and omits some. D and trimming come from the DNA, and the V and J calls and clone size come from that table. Seen here are approximately 210,000 clones, 80% to 85% observed once, and the top ten hold 10%.

The specimen sequenced was peripheral blood. V usage is TRBV14 and J usage is TRBJ2-3; a weak D match, TRBD2 (5 bases). The receptor was isolated from a woman aged 80 or older with COVID-19, enrolled during active disease. The CDR3 loop is CASSQQTSGTQYF. CDR3 nucleotides: TGTGCCAGCAGCCAACAGACGAGCGGTACGCAGTATTTT. The full variable domain, rest sourced from reference TRBV14 and TRBJ2-3, is EAGVTQFPSHSVIEKGQTVTLRCDPISGHDNLYWYRRVMGKEIKFLLHFVKESKQDESGMPNNRFLAERTGGTYSTLKVQPAELEDSGVYFCASSQQTSGTQYFGPGTRLTVL.